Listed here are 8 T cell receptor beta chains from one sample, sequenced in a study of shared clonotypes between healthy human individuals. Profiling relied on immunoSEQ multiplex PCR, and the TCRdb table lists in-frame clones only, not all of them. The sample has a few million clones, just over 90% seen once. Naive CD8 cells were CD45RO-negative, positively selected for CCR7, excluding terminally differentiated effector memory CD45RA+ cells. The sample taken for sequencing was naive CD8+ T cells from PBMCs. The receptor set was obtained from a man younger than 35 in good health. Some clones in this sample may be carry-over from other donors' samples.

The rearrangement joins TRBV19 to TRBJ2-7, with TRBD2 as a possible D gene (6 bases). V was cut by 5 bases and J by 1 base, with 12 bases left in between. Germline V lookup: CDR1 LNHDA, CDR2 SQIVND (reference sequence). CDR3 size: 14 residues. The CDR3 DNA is TGTGCCAGTAGTTTTTCTAGCGATTCCTACGAGCAGTACTTC. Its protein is CASSFSSDSYEQYF. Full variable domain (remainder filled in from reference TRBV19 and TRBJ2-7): DGGITQSPKYLFRKEGQNVTLSCEQNLNHDAMYWYRQDPGQGLRLIYYSQIVNDFQKGDIAEGYSVSREKKESFPLTVTSAQKNPTAFYLCASSFSSDSYEQYFGPGTRLTVT.

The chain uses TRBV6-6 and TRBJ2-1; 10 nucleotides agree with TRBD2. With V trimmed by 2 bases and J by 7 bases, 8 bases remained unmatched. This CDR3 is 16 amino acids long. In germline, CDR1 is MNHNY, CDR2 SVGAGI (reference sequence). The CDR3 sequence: CASSYPASGSKNEQFF. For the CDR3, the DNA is TGTGCCAGCAGTTACCCTGCTAGCGGGAGTAAAAATGAGCAGTTCTTC.

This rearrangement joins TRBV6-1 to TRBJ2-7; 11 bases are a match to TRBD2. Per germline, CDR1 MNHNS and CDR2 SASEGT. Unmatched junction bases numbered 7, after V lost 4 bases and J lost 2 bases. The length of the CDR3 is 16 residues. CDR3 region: CASSGWGLAETYEQYF. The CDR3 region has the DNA TGTGCCAGCAGTGGGTGGGGACTAGCGGAGACCTACGAGCAGTACTTC.

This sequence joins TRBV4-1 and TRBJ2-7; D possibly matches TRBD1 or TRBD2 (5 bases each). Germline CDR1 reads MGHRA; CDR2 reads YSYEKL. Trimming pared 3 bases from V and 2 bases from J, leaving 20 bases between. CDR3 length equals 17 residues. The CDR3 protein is CASSQDTTSFQAYEQYF. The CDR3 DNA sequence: TGCGCCAGCAGCCAGGACACTACTAGTTTTCAGGCCTACGAGCAGTACTTC.

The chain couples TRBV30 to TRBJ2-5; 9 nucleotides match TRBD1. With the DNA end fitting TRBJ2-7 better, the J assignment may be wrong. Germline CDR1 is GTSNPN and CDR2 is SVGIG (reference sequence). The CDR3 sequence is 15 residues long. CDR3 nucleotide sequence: TGTGCCTTCTCCGATCCGGGACAGGGATCCTACGAGCAGTACTTC. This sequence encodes CAFSDPGQGSYEQYF.

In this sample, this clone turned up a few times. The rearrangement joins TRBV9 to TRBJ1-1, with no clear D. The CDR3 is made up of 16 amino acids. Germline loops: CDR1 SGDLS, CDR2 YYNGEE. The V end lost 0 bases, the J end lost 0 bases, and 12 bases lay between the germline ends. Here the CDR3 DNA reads TGTGCCAGCAGCGTAGCAGTTGGCATGATGAACACTGAAGCTTTCTTT. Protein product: CASSVAVGMMNTEAFF.

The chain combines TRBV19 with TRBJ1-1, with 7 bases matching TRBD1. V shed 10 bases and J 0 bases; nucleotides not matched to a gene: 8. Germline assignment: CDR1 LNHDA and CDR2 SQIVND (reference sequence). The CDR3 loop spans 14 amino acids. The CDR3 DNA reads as TGTGCCACCAACGAGGGACAGTTGAACACTGAAGCTTTCTTT. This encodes CATNEGQLNTEAFF.

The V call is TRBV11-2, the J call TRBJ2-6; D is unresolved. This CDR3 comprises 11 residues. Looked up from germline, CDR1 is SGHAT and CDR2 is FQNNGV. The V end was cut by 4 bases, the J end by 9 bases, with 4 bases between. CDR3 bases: TGTGCCAGCAGCTCCTTCAACGTCCTGACTTTC. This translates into CASSSFNVLTF.